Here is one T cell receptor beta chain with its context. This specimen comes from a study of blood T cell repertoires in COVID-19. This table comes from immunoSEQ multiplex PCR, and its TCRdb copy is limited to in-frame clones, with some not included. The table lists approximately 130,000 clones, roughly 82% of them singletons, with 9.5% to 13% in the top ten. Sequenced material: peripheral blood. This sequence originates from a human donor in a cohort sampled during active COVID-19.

The CDR3 is CASSQSGTSGGVKQFF. As DNA, the CDR3 is TGTGCCAGCAGTCAATCCGGGACTAGCGGGGGGGTAAAGCAGTTCTTC. The rearrangement links TRBV11-2 to TRBJ2-1, with 16 bases fitting TRBD2. After removal of 6 bases from V and 11 bases from J, the junction contained 10 bases not matched to a gene. Germline-derived CDR1 and CDR2 are SGHAT and FQNNGV. The CDR3 sequence is 16 residues long. The whole variable domain, filled in from reference TRBV11-2 and TRBJ2-1, reads EAGVAQSPRYKIIEKRQSVAFWCNPISGHATLYWYQQILGQGPKLLIQFQNNGVVDDSQLPKDRFSAERLKGVDSTLKIQPAKLEDSAVYLCASSQSGTSGGVKQFFGPGTRLTVL.